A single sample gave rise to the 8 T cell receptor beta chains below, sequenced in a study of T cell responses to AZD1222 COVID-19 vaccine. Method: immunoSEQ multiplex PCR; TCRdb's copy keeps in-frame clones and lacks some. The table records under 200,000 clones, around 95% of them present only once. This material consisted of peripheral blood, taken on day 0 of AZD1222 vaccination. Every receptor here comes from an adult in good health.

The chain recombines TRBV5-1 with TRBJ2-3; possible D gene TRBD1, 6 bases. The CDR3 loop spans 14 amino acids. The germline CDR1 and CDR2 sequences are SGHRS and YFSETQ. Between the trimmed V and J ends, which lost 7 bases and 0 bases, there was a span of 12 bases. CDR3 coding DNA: TGCGCCAGCCACCAACAGGGTAGCACAGATACGCAGTATTTT. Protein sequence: CASHQQGSTDTQYF.

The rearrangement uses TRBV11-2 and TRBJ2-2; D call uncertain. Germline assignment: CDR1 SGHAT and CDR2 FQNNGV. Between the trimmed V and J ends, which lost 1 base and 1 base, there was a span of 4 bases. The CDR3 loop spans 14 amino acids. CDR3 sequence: CASSLAGNTGELFF. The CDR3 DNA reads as TGTGCCAGCAGCTTAGCAGGGAACACCGGGGAGCTGTTTTTT.

The CDR3 loop reads CASSWQGDRNQPQHF. The CDR3 coding sequence is TGTGCCAGCAGCTGGCAGGGGGATCGCAATCAGCCCCAGCATTTT. V usage is TRBV28 and J usage is TRBJ1-5; 7 nucleotides agree with TRBD1. V was clipped by 6 bases and J by 2 bases; unmatched bases: 7. CDR1 and CDR2 (germline): MDHEN, SYDVKM. This CDR3 has 15 amino acids. The entire variable domain, with the rest obtained from reference TRBV28 and TRBJ1-5, is as follows: DVKVTQSSRYLVKRTGEKVFLECVQDMDHENMFWYRQDPGLGLRLIYFSYDVKMKEKGDIPEGYSVSREKKERFSLILESASTNQTSMYLCASSWQGDRNQPQHFGDGTRLSIL.

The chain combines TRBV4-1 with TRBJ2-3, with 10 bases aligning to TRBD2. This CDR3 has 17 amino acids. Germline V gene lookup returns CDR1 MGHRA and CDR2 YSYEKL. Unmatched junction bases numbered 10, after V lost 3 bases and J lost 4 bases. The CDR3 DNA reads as TGCGCCAGCAGCCAGGACCCTAGCGGGAGTGTAGCAGATACGCAGTATTTT. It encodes CASSQDPSGSVADTQYF.

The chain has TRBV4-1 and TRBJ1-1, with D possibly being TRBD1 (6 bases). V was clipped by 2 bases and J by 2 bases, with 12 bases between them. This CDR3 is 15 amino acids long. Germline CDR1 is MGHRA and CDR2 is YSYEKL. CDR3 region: CASSQKPGVNTEAFF. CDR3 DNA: TGCGCCAGCAGCCAAAAGCCAGGGGTTAACACTGAAGCTTTCTTT.

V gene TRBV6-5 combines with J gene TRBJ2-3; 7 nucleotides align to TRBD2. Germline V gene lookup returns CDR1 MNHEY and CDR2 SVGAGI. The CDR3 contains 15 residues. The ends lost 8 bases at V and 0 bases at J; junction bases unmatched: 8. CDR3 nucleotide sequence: TGTGCCAGCGGTCCCGGGACTACCAGCACAGATACGCAGTATTTT. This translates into CASGPGTTSTDTQYF.

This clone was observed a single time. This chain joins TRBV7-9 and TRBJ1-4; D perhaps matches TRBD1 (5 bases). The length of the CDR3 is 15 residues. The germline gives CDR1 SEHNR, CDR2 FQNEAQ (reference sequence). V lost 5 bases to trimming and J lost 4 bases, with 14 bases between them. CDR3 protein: CASSMGPTLNEKLFF. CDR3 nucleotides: TGTGCCAGCAGCATGGGACCTACTCTTAATGAAAAACTGTTTTTT.

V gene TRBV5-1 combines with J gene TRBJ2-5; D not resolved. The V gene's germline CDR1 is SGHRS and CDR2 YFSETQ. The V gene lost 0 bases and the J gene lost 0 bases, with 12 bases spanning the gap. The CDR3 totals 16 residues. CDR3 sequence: CASSLAGRRNQETQYF. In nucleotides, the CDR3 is TGCGCCAGCAGCTTGGCTGGGCGGAGAAACCAAGAGACCCAGTACTTC.